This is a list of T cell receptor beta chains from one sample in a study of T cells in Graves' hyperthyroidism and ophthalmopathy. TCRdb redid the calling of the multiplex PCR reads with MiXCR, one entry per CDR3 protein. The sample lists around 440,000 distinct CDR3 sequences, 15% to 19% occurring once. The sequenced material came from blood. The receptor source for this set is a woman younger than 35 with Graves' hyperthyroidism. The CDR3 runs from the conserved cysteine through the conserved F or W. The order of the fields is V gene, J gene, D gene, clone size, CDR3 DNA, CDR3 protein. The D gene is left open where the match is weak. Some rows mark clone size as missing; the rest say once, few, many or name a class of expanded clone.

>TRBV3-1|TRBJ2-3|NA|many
TGTGCCAGCAGCCCCCCGAACACAGATACGCAGTATTTT
CASSPPNTDTQYF
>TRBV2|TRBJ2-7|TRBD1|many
TGTGCCAGCAGTGAATGGTATGGACAGGGGGATCCGGTGCAGTACTTC
CASSEWYGQGDPVQYF
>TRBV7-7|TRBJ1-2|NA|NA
TGTGCTAGCACCCCAATCGACTATGGCTACACCTTC
CASTPIDYGYTF
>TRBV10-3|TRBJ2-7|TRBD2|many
TGTGCCATCAGCCTTGACGCGGGAGCTTACTACGAGCAGTACTTC
CAISLDAGAYYEQYF
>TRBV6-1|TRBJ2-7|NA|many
TGTGCCAGCAGTTATTCCGGGAGCGTGGACGAGCAGTACTTC
CASSYSGSVDEQYF
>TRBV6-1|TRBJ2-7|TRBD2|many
TGTGCCAGCAGAGAAGGACTAGCGGGAGCTTACGAGCAGTACTTC
CASREGLAGAYEQYF
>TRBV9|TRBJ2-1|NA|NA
TGTGCCAGCAGCGTAGATATCGGGAACAACAATGAGCAGTTCTTC
CASSVDIGNNNEQFF
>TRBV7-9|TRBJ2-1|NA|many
TGTGCCAGCAGCTTAGAACAGGAGCAGTTCTTC
CASSLEQEQFF
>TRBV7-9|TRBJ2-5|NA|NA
TGTGCCAGCAGCTCCCCTCCCAGGAGGGTTGAGGAGACCCAGTACTTC
CASSSPPRRVEETQYF
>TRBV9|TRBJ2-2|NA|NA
TGTGCCAGCAGCGTAGAGGGGGGGGATGCCGGGGAGCTGTTTTTT
CASSVEGGDAGELFF
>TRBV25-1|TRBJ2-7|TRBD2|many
TGTGCCAGCAGACAACAGACTAGCGGGCCCTACGAGCAGTACTTC
CASRQQTSGPYEQYF
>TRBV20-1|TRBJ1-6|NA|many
TGCAGTGCTAGAGACTCCCCCGGGGGGAGTTCACCCCTCCACTTT
CSARDSPGGSSPLHF
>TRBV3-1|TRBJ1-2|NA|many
TGTGCCAGCAGCCTCCAATTGCGCAGGAGGTCTAACTATGGCTACACCTTC
CASSLQLRRRSNYGYTF
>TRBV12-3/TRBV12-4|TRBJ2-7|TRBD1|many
TGTGCCAGCAAAGGACAGGGGTTGGGCGAGCAGTACTTC
CASKGQGLGEQYF
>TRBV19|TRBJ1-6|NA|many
TGTGCCAGTAGCCCATTCACCGGGCAGGGCAATTCACCCCTCCACTTT
CASSPFTGQGNSPLHF
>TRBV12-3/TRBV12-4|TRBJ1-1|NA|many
TGTGCCAGCAGTTTAGGCGGAGCTTTCTTT
CASSLGGAFF
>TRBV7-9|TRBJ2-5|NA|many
TGTGCCAGCAGCTTCAGGGGGACTCTCCTACAAGAGACCCAGTACTTC
CASSFRGTLLQETQYF
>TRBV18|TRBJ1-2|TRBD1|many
TGTGCCAGCTCACCCACAGGGGATGAGTATGGCTACACCTTC
CASSPTGDEYGYTF
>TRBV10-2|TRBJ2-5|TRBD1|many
TGCGCCAGCAGAGGACAGGGAGAGACCCAGTACTTC
CASRGQGETQYF
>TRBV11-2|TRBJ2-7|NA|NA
TGTGTCAGCAGCTTGGACGGATCCTACGAGCAGTACTTC
CVSSLDGSYEQYF
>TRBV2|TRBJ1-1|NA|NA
TGTGCCAGCAGCCGGTCAGAGCTGAACACTGAAGCTTTCTTT
CASSRSELNTEAFF
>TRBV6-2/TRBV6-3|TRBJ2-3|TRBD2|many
TGTGCCAGCAGTTACTCGAGACTAGCGGGAGGGAGCACAGATACGCAGTATTTT
CASSYSRLAGGSTDTQYF
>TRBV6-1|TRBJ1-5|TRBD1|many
TGTGCCAGCAGGGACAGGGGCAATCAGCCCCAGCATTTT
CASRDRGNQPQHF
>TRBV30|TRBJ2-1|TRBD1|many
TGTGCCTGGAGTGCGGGACAGGGGATGAATGAGCAGTTCTTC
CAWSAGQGMNEQFF
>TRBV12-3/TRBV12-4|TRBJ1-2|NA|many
TGTGCCAGCAGTACTGACAGGTCCTATGGCTACACCTTC
CASSTDRSYGYTF
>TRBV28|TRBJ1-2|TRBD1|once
TGTGCCAGCAGTCCCGACAGGGTCGCTAACTATGGCTACACCTTC
CASSPDRVANYGYTF
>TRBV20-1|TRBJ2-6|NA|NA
TGCAGTGCTGGAGGAGGGATGGCCGCTGGGGCCAACGTCCTGACTTTC
CSAGGGMAAGANVLTF
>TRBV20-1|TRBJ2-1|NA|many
TGCAGTGCTAGAGATCAGGGGGGGGGCCTGTGGAATGAGCAGTTCTTC
CSARDQGGGLWNEQFF
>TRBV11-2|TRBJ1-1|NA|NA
TGTGCCAGCAGCTTAATTTCCGTTGGGACTTTCTTT
CASSLISVGTFF
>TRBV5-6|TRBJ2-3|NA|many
TGTGCCAGCAGCTTTGTGGGGTCTTACACAGATACGCAGTATTTT
CASSFVGSYTDTQYF
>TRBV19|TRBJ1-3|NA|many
TGTGCCACCAGCAGACGGGAAAACTCTGGAAACACCATATATTTT
CATSRRENSGNTIYF
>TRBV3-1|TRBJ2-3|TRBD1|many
TGTGCCAGCAGCCAATGGACAGGGGCAACAGATACGCAGTATTTT
CASSQWTGATDTQYF
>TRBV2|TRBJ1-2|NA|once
TGTGCCAGCTACAGGCTCAGCTATGGCTACACCTTC
CASYRLSYGYTF
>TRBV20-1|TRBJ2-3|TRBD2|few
TGCAGGACTACTAGCGGGAGCACAGATACGCAGTATTTT
CRTTSGSTDTQYF
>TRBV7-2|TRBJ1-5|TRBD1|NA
TGTGCCAGCAGTCATACAGGGGCAGGGCAGCCCCAGCATTTT
CASSHTGAGQPQHF
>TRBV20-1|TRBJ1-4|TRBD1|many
TGCAGTGCTAGGCTAGGGGGCTTATCTAATGAAAAACTGTTTTTT
CSARLGGLSNEKLFF
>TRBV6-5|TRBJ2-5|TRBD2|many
TGTGCCAGCAGTTACCTATCACTAGCGGGGGTGGAGACCCAGTACTTC
CASSYLSLAGVETQYF
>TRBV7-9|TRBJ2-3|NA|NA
TGTGCCAGCAGCCAGCCGGGACAAAGCACAGATACGCAGTATTTT
CASSQPGQSTDTQYF
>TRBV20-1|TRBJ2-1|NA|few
TGCAGTGGTAGAGGCCGGAATGAGCAGTTCTTC
CSGRGRNEQFF
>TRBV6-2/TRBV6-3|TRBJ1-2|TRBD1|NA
TGTGCCAGCAGCCCCGGGACAGGGGGCGACTACACCTTC
CASSPGTGGDYTF
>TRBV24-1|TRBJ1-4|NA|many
TGTGCCACCAGTGATTTGAAGGGCAAACTGTTTTTT
CATSDLKGKLFF
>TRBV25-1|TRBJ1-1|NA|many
TGTGCCAGCAGTGAATATAATGAGTACACTGAAGCTTTCTTT
CASSEYNEYTEAFF
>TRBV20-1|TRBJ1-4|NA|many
TGCAGTGCTGGGACTCCCGCGGTGGAAAAACTGTTTTTT
CSAGTPAVEKLFF
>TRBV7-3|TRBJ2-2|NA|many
TGTGCCAGCAGCTTAACGCGGTACACCGGGGAGCTGTTTTTT
CASSLTRYTGELFF
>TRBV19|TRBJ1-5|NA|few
TGTGCCAGTAGTACCCCCCAGCTGTCGGCGAATCAGCCCCAGCATTTT
CASSTPQLSANQPQHF
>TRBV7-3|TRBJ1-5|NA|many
TGTGCCAGCAGCGATAATCAGCCCCAGCATTTT
CASSDNQPQHF
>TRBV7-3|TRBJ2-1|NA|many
TGTGCCAGCAGCTGGGGGACCGACAATGAGCAGTTCTTC
CASSWGTDNEQFF
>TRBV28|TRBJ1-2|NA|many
TGTGCCAGCAGTCCAAGGGACCCGCGGGGCTACACCTTC
CASSPRDPRGYTF
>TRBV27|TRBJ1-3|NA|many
TGTGCCAGCAGTTCTACAGGGCCCGGAAACACCATATATTTT
CASSSTGPGNTIYF
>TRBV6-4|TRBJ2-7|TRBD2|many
TGTGCCAGCAGTTGGGTAGCGGGGGACGGTGAGCAGTACTTC
CASSWVAGDGEQYF
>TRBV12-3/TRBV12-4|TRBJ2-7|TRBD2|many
TGTGCCAGCAGCCGCCCGGGACTAGTAAACGAGCAGTACTTC
CASSRPGLVNEQYF
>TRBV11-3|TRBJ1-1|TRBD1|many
TGTGCCAGCAGCCCCCGACAGGGGAGGTGGACTGAAGCTTTCTTT
CASSPRQGRWTEAFF
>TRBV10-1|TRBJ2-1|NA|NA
TGCGCCAGCAGTGAGTCGGCGGGAATTTACAATGAGCAGTTCTTC
CASSESAGIYNEQFF
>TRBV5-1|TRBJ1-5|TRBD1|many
TGCGCCAGCAGCTTTGACCCAGGGGGGAATCAGCCCCAGCATTTT
CASSFDPGGNQPQHF
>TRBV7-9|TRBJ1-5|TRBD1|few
TGTGCCAGCAGCTTAGGGACAGGGGGAACGGGCAATCAGCCCCAGCATTTT
CASSLGTGGTGNQPQHF